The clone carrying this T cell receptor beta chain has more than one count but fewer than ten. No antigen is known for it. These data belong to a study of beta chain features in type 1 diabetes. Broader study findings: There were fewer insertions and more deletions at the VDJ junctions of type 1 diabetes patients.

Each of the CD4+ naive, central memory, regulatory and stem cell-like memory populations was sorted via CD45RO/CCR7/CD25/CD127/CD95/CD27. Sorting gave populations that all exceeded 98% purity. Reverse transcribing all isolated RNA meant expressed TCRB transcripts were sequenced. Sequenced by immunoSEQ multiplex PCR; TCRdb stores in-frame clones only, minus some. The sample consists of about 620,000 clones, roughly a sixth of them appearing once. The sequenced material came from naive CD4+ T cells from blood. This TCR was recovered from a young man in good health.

The DNA of the CDR3 is TGTGCCAGCAGCTCCGTAGCGGGGGGTATCAATGAGCAGTTCTTC. Translating it yields CASSSVAGGINEQFF. The J gene is TRBJ2-1, the V gene TRBV7-7; the match to TRBD2 covers 10 bases. The J segment lost 6 bases and the V segment lost 4 bases, leaving 6 bases of the junction unmatched. The CDR3 totals 15 residues. CDR1 is SSHAT, CDR2 FNYEAQ, per germline (reference sequence).